This is a list of T cell receptor beta chains from one sample in a study of PD-L1 blockade in urothelial cancer. The data were produced by immunoSEQ multiplex PCR, yet TCRdb's version contains in-frame clones alone and is incomplete. There are more than 85,000 clones in the sample; approximately 90% occur only once, and over 0.8% lies in the top ten. Specimen: PBMCs, collected around atezolizumab (anti-PD-L1) treatment. The origin of the receptors is a woman over 75 with urothelial cancer. Both conserved end residues are part of each CDR3. The D gene is left open where the match is weak. A clone size is listed for some rows: how often the clone was seen (once, few, many), or a class if it is expanded.

TRBJ1-2,TRBV4-1,-,TRBD1,TGCGCCAGCAGCCAAGCCTCACAGGGGTCTGGCGGCTACACCTTC,CASSQASQGSGGYTF
TRBJ1-2,TRBV11-2,-,-,TGTGCCAGCAGCTTAGACGGACTCTATGGCTACACCTTC,CASSLDGLYGYTF
TRBJ1-1,TRBV19,-,-,TGTGCCAGTAGTACAGGTGATTGGGTGAACACTGAAGCTTTCTTT,CASSTGDWVNTEAFF
TRBJ1-3,TRBV10-3,-,TRBD1,TGTGCCATCAGTAGGCAGGGGGCAGACACCATATATTTT,CAISRQGADTIYF
TRBJ1-4,TRBV5-1,-,-,TGCGCCAGCAGCTTTGAGGCCGGGACTAATGAAAAACTGTTTTTT,CASSFEAGTNEKLFF
TRBJ2-3,TRBV7-2,-,-,TGTGCCAGCAGCCGAAGCGGGCGGGATACGCAGTATTTT,CASSRSGRDTQYF
TRBJ1-2,TRBV7-3,-,TRBD1,TGTGCCAGCAGCGGATCAGGGGGCTATGGCTACACCTTC,CASSGSGGYGYTF
TRBJ1-2,TRBV19,-,TRBD1,TGTGCCAGTAGCTCCCTGTCGCCGGGACAGGGCTACTACACCTTC,CASSSLSPGQGYYTF
TRBJ2-5,TRBV4-1,-,-,TGCGCCAGCAGCCGCCAGATGCTAGTGGAGACCCAGTACTTC,CASSRQMLVETQYF
TRBJ1-1,TRBV25-1,-,-,TGTGCCAGCAGTGAATATGGGGCAGCCGGTGACACTGAAGCTTTCTTT,CASSEYGAAGDTEAFF
TRBJ1-1,TRBV5-1,-,-,TGCGCCAGCAGCTCACAGGGGAACACTGAAGCTTTCTTT,CASSSQGNTEAFF
TRBJ1-2,TRBV10-3,-,-,TGTGCCATCAGTGAGTCGGTGGGGGCGCGGTATGGCTACACCTTC,CAISESVGARYGYTF
TRBJ2-7,TRBV18,-,-,TGTGCCAGCTCACCCAAAGTCCGACAGGTTGGCGAGCAGTACTTC,CASSPKVRQVGEQYF
TRBJ1-5,TRBV10-3,few,-,TGTGCCATCAGTGAGGATGGGCCAGGGAAAAGTCATCAGCCCCAGCATTTT,CAISEDGPGKSHQPQHF
TRBJ2-1,TRBV30,-,TRBD2,TGTGCCTCGCCCTTACTAGCGGGAGACCCTTACAATGAGCAGTTCTTC,CASPLLAGDPYNEQFF
TRBJ1-1,TRBV7-9,once,-,TGTGCCAGCAGCTTTGGACAGTTGAACACTGAAGCTTTCTTT,CASSFGQLNTEAFF
TRBJ1-5,TRBV28,-,-,TGTGCCAGCAGCCTTACACAACGGGGGCAGCCCCAGCATTTT,CASSLTQRGQPQHF
TRBJ1-1,TRBV7-8,-,TRBD1,TGTGCCAGCAGCTGGGACAGGGAGAGTAGGGTGGGCACTGAAGCTTTCTTT,CASSWDRESRVGTEAFF
TRBJ2-1,TRBV19,-,-,TGTGCCAGTAGTATTCCCGGGATAGGTTTTAATGAGCAGTTCTTC,CASSIPGIGFNEQFF
TRBJ2-5,TRBV7-9,few,TRBD2,TGTGCCAGCAGTTCCATAGCGGGAGGGCCGGAGACCCAGTACTTC,CASSSIAGGPETQYF
TRBJ2-1,TRBV28,-,-,TGTGCCAGCGTTCCCCGGGTTTCGGATGAGCAGTTCTTC,CASVPRVSDEQFF
TRBJ2-2,TRBV5-4,-,-,TGTGCCAGCAGCTCCTCAGGACTAAACACCGGGGAGCTGTTTTTT,CASSSSGLNTGELFF
TRBJ2-7,TRBV5-1,-,-,TGCGCCAGCAGCTTGGCCGGTGGGAGAACCTACGAGCAGTACTTC,CASSLAGGRTYEQYF
TRBJ2-7,TRBV10-3,-,-,TGTGCCATCAGGGACAACCCCAACGAGCAGTACTTC,CAIRDNPNEQYF
TRBJ1-5,TRBV16,-,TRBD1,TGTGCCAGCAGCCCTTGGGACAGGGAGAATCAGCCCCAGCATTTT,CASSPWDRENQPQHF
TRBJ1-1,TRBV30,-,TRBD1,TGTGCCTGGAGAGGGGGCGGAAACACTGAAGCTTTCTTT,CAWRGGGNTEAFF
TRBJ1-2,TRBV19,-,TRBD1,TGTGCCAGTAGTATCCGGACAGGGAATGGCTACACCTTC,CASSIRTGNGYTF
TRBJ2-1,TRBV27,-,-,TGTGCCAGCAGTTGGTACTGGAGCTCCTACAATGAGCAGTTCTTC,CASSWYWSSYNEQFF